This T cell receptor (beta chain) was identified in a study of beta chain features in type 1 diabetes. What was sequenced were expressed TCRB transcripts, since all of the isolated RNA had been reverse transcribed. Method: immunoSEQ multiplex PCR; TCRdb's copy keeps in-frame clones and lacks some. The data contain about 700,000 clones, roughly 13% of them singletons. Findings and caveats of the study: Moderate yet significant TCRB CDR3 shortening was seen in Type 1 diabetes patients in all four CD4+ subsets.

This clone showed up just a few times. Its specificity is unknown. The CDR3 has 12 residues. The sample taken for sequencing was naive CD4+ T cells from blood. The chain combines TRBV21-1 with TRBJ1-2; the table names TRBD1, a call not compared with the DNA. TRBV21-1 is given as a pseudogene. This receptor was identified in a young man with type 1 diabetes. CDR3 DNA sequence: TGTGCCAGGACAGGGGAAAACTATGGCTACACCTTC. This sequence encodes CARTGENYGYTF.